Listed here is a single T cell receptor (beta chain). Antigen specificity is unknown. This specimen comes from a study of vaccination and CD4 T cells after COVID-19. Across the study: In culture, cells were exposed to overlapping spike peptides from SARS-CoV-2, HCoV-NL63, HCoV-OC43 and HCoV-229E. Some control cultures received a CEFX pool, which served as the positive control. Others received an HIV-1 Nef pool or no peptide.

Cultured CD4+ T cell DNA was sequenced using the Oncomine TCR Beta short-read assay. Genomic DNA was isolated from CD4+ T cells that had been cultured. MiXCR was run by TCRdb on the PCR reads, yielding one entry per CDR3 protein. This table has about 6,800 distinct CDR3 sequences, about 30% appearing once. The sample's treatment: roughly ten-day PBMC culture with coronavirus spike peptide pools or control peptides (ViraFEST assay). CD4+ T lymphocytes from the unexposed donor were collected before the COVID-19 pandemic (2011-2018). With peptide pools, ViraFEST first expanded antigen-specific T cells and afterwards sequenced their TCRs. Sequenced material: CD4+ T cells from blood, cultured in vitro. This sequence was found in a human donor in good health.

CDR3 in amino acids: CASSPHPNTQYF. In nucleotides, the CDR3 is TGTGCCAGCAGCCCTCATCCAAATACGCAGTATTTT. This chain uses TRBV7-2 with TRBJ2-3; D remains unclear. This CDR3 region has 12 residues. Germline CDR1 and CDR2: SGHTA and FQGNSA. The germline V and J ends were trimmed by 5 bases and 7 bases, with 10 bases remaining between them.